These 9 T cell receptor beta chains were all obtained from the same sample, sequenced in a study of metastatic and nonmetastatic thyroid tumors. Using MiXCR, TCRdb re-called clones from the PCR reads. The table has 65,000 or so clones, under 5% seen once. Thyroid surgery was performed in patients who had received no treatment beforehand. Specimen: blood. The receptors come from a female donor with papillary thyroid cancer or a benign thyroid nodule (not recorded which). Some clones in this sample may be carry-over from other donors' samples.

This clone has ten or more counts. The chain has TRBV12-3 or TRBV12-4 and TRBJ1-1, with D hard to call. CDR3 length equals 13 residues. V lost 5 bases and J lost 5, with 12 bases in between. The CDR3 sequence: CASSPAKGTEAFF. In nucleotides, the CDR3 is TGTGCCAGCAGTCCCGCCAAAGGAACTGAAGCTTTCTTT.

V usage is TRBV6-1 and J usage is TRBJ2-7; TRBD2 agrees at 8 bases. CDR1 and CDR2 from the germline V gene are MNHNS and SASEGT. The CDR3 is 15 amino acids. Trimming removed 7 bases from V and 3 bases from J; junction bases left unmatched: 11. The CDR3 bases are TGTGCCAGCACACCGTATAGCGGGACGGGCTACGAGCAGTACTTC. Translation gives CASTPYSGTGYEQYF.

This clone has at least ten counts. The chain recombines TRBV6-1 with TRBJ1-3; 9 nucleotides agree with TRBD1. The CDR3 is made up of 15 amino acids. V lost 6 bases, J lost 5 bases, and 8 bases stayed unmatched. Germline V lookup: CDR1 MNHNS, CDR2 SASEGT. The CDR3 sequence is CASSGQGIMRNTIYF. In DNA form, the CDR3 reads TGTGCCAGCAGCGGACAGGGGATTATGCGAAACACCATATATTTT.

This clone was detected many times. This chain uses TRBV18 with TRBJ1-4; 9 bases fit TRBD1. The V and J ends lost 3 bases and 13 bases, in that order; junction bases with no gene match: 12. Germline CDR1 reads KGHSH; CDR2 reads LQKENI. The length of the CDR3 is 15 residues. The CDR3 spells CASSPRQGDRMILFF. The CDR3 DNA is TGTGCCAGCTCACCCCGACAGGGGGATAGAATGATACTGTTTTTT.

Many counts were recorded for this clone. This chain joins TRBV11-2 and TRBJ2-4; TRBD1 matches 8 bases. The V and J ends lost 6 bases and 1 base, in that order; junction bases with no gene match: 11. The germline V gene has CDR1 SGHAT and CDR2 FQNNGV. The CDR3 covers 17 residues. CDR3 sequence (DNA): TGTGCCAGCAGATTCCTCAGGGGGCAGGAGGCCAAAAACATTCAGTACTTC. Translation: CASRFLRGQEAKNIQYF.

The chain employs TRBV20-1 and TRBJ2-7; maybe TRBD2 (5 bases). Germline CDR1 and CDR2: DFQATT and SNEGSKA (reference sequence). V lost 6 bases and J 4 bases, leaving 16 bases between the germline ends. There are 13 residues in the CDR3. CDR3 sequence reads: CSASRGKNYEQYF. The CDR3 DNA reads as TGCAGTGCCAGTCGGGGAAAGAATTACGAGCAGTACTTC.

The table lists this clone with many counts. This rearrangement joins TRBV19 to TRBJ2-3; 8 bases match TRBD2. The CDR3 totals 12 residues. Germline V lookup: CDR1 LNHDA, CDR2 SQIVND (reference sequence). V was clipped by 11 bases and J by 0 bases; unmatched bases: 1. The CDR3 DNA is TGTGCCGTAGCGGGAAGCACAGATACGCAGTATTTT. It specifies CAVAGSTDTQYF. Using reference TRBV19 and TRBJ2-3 for the parts outside the CDR3, the full variable domain is DGGITQSPKYLFRKEGQNVTLSCEQNLNHDAMYWYRQDPGQGLRLIYYSQIVNDFQKGDIAEGYSVSREKKESFPLTVTSAQKNPTAFYLCAVAGSTDTQYFGPGTRLTVL.

Points on this clone: The conserved phenylalanine or tryptophan is not found at the CDR3 terminus, so this likely reflects a read error. Because the CDR3's place on the DNA is in doubt, the DNA is left out and the CDR3 is given as listed by TCRdb. This sequence joins TRBV4-1 and TRBJ2-6; TRBD2, the table's D call, was not compared with the DNA. Germline V gives CDR1 MGHRA, CDR2 YSYEKL. The length of the CDR3 is 16 amino acids, counting both ends. The CDR3 loop reads CASSPLRDSGTNVLTL.

This clone was seen ten or more times. The V gene is TRBV20-1, the J gene TRBJ2-7, with TRBD1 matching 9 bases. With 0 bases clipped from V and 0 bases from J, the junction kept 6 bases outside the gene matches. Germline V gene lookup returns CDR1 DFQATT and CDR2 SNEGSKA (reference sequence). The CDR3 has 16 residues. The CDR3 sequence: CSARDGYRGHSYEQYF. The CDR3 bases are TGCAGTGCTAGAGATGGTTACAGGGGGCACTCCTACGAGCAGTACTTC.